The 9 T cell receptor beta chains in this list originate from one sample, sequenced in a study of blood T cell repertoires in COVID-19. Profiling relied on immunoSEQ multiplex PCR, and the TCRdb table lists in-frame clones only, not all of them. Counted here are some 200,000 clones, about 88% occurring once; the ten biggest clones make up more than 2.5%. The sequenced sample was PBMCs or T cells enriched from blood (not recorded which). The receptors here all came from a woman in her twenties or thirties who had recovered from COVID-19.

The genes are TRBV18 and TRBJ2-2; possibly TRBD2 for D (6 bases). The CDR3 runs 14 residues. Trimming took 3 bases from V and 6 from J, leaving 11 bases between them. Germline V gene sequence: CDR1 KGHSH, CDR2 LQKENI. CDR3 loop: CASSPVLAPGELFF. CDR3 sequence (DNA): TGTGCCAGCTCACCGGTACTAGCCCCCGGGGAGCTGTTTTTT.

This CDR3 is CASSSQTGNYEQYF. CDR3 bases: TGTGCCAGCAGCTCCCAGACAGGGAACTACGAGCAGTACTTC. This chain connects TRBV9 to TRBJ2-7; 7 bases are shared with TRBD1. This CDR3 comprises 14 residues. V lost 4 bases and J lost 3; bases outside the gene matches: 7. Germline CDR1 SGDLS, CDR2 YYNGEE.

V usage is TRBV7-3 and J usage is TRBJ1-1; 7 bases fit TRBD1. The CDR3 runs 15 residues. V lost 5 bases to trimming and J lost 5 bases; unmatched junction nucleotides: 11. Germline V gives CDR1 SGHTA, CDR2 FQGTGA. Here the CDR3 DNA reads TGTGCCAGCAGCACCGGGGACAGCCCTGGTACTGAAGCTTTCTTT. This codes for CASSTGDSPGTEAFF.

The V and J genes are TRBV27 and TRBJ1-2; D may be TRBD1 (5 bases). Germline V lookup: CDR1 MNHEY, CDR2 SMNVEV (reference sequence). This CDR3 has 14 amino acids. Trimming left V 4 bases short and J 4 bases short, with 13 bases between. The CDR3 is CASSSEGRSYGYTF. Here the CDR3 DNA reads TGTGCCAGCAGTTCGGAGGGGCGCTCCTATGGCTACACCTTC.

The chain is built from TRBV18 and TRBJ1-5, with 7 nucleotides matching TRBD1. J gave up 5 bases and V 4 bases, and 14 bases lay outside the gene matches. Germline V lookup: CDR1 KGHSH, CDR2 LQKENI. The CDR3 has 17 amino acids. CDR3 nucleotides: TGTGCCAGCTCACACTCAGAGGCCAGGGGGGAAGATCAGCCCCAGCATTTT. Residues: CASSHSEARGEDQPQHF.

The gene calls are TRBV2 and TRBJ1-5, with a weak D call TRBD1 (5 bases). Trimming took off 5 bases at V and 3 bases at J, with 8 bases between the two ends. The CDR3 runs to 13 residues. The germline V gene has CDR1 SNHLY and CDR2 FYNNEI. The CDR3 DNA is TGTGCCAGCAGTCCGACAGTCAATCAGCCCCAGCATTTT. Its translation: CASSPTVNQPQHF. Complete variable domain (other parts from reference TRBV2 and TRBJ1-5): EPEVTQTPSHQVTQMGQEVILRCVPISNHLYFYWYRQILGQKVEFLVSFYNNEISEKSEIFDDQFSVERPDGSNFTLKIRSTKLEDSAMYFCASSPTVNQPQHFGDGTRLSIL.

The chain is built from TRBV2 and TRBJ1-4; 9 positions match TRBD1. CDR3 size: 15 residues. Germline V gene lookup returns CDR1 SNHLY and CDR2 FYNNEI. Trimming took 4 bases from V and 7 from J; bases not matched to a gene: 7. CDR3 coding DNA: TGTGCCAGCAGTGCCCCGGGACAGGGAAGTGAAAAACTGTTTTTT. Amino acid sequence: CASSAPGQGSEKLFF.

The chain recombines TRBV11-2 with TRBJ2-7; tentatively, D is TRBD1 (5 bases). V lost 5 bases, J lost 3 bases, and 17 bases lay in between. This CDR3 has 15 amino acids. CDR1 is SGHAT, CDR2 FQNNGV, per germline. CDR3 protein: CASSPIKGHLYEQYF. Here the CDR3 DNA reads TGTGCCAGCAGCCCCATCAAGGGGCACCTCTACGAGCAGTACTTC.

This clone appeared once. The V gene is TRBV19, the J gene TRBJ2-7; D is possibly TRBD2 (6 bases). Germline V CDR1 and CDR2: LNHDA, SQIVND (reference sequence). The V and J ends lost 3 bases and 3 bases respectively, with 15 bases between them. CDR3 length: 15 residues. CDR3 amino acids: CASSISPGGYYEQYF. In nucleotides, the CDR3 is TGTGCCAGTAGTATTAGCCCCGGGGGATACTACGAGCAGTACTTC.